The 4 T cell receptor beta chains below were found in one sample sequenced in a study of blood T cell repertoires in COVID-19. Produced via immunoSEQ multiplex PCR; TCRdb's table is partial and in-frame only. Among about 330,000 clones listed, 88% were seen once. Material for sequencing was PBMCs or T cells enriched from blood (not recorded which). All receptors come from a man under 40 who had recovered from COVID-19.

The gene calls are TRBV25-1 and TRBJ2-7; D might be TRBD1 (5 bases). The germline CDR1 and CDR2 sequences are MGHDK and SYGVNS. Trimming cost V 6 bases and J 2 bases, with 11 bases left between them. The CDR3 contains 13 residues. This CDR3 reads CASSSGLAYEQYF. CDR3 DNA sequence: TGTGCCAGCAGCTCAGGGTTGGCCTACGAGCAGTACTTC.

V is TRBV7-8 and J is TRBJ2-3, with 7 bases identical to TRBD1. The CDR3 consists of 15 residues. CDR1 and CDR2 from the germline V gene are SGHVS and FQNEAQ. V dropped 5 bases and J dropped 0; count of bases not matched to a gene: 5. CDR3 nucleotide sequence: TGTGCCAGCAGCCAACGGGACAGTAGCACAGATACGCAGTATTTT. Translating gives CASSQRDSSTDTQYF.

V is TRBV10-1 and J is TRBJ1-5; TRBD1 agrees at 12 bases. Losses at the gene ends were 6 bases for V and 2 bases for J; bases not matched to a gene: 11. The CDR3 extends over 18 amino acids. CDR1 and CDR2 (germline): WNHNN, SYGVQD (reference sequence). In DNA form, the CDR3 reads TGCGCCAGCAGCCTCCGGGACAGGGGGCGGTTAGGCAATCAGCCCCAGCATTTT. Amino acids: CASSLRDRGRLGNQPQHF.

DNA of the CDR3: TGTGCCACCAGCCCAGGGGGAAATTCACCCCTCCACTTT. Its protein product is CATSPGGNSPLHF. This rearrangement joins TRBV15 to TRBJ1-6, with TRBD1 matching over 7 bases. Trimming at V came to 5 bases and at J to 7 bases, leaving 2 bases not matched to a gene. Germline V CDR1 and CDR2: LNHNV, YYDKDF (reference sequence). This CDR3 contains 13 residues.